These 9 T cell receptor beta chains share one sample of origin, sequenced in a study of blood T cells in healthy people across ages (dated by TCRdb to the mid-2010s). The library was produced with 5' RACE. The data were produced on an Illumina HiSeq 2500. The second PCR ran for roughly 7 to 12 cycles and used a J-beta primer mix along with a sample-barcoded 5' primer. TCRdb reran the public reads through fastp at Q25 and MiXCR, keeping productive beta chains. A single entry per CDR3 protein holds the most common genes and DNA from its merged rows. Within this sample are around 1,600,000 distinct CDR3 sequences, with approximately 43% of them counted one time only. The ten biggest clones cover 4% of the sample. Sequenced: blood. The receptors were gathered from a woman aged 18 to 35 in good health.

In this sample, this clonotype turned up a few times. The CDR3 nucleotides read TGCAGCGGTGTGGTGACAGGGTCCGAGCAGTACTTC. Translated: CSGVVTGSEQYF. J is TRBJ2-7 and V is TRBV29-1; TRBD1 aligns across 7 bases. CDR1 and CDR2 (germline): SQVTM, ANQGSEA. Unmatched junction bases numbered 9, after V lost 7 bases and J lost 6 bases. This CDR3 spans 12 amino acids.

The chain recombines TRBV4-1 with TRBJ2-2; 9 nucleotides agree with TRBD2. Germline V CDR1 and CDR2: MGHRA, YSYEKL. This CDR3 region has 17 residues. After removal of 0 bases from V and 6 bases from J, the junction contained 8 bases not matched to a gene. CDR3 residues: CASSQESLAGFAGELFF. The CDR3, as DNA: TGCGCCAGCAGCCAAGAGTCGCTAGCGGGATTCGCCGGGGAGCTGTTTTTT.

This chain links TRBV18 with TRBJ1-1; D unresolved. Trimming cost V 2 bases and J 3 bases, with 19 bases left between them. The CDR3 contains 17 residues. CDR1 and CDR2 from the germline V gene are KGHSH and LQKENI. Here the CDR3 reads CASSPRTAGGSDTEAFF. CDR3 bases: TGTGCCAGCTCACCAAGGACGGCAGGTGGGTCGGACACTGAAGCTTTCTTT.

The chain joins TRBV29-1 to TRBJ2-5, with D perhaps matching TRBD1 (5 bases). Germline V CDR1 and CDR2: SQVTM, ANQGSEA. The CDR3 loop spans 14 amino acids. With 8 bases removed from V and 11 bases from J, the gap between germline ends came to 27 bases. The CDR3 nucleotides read TGCAGCTTGCAGCGTCGGAAGGGGAAGGATGAGCAGTACTTC. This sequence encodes CSLQRRKGKDEQYF.

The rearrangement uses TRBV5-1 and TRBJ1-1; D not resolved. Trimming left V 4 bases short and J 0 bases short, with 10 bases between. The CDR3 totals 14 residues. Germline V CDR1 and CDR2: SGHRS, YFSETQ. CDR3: CASSPADMNTEAFF. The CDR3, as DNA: TGCGCCAGCAGCCCGGCCGATATGAACACTGAAGCTTTCTTT.

Here the CDR3 DNA reads TGTGCCAGCAGCGTTCTCACGTCCTACAATGAGCAGTTCTTC. This gives the protein CASSVLTSYNEQFF. This chain connects TRBV11-2 to TRBJ2-1, with D unclear. CDR1 and CDR2 from the germline V gene are SGHAT and FQNNGV. Trimming shortened V by 5 bases and J by 1 base, and 9 bases separated the two germline ends. This CDR3 is 14 amino acids long.

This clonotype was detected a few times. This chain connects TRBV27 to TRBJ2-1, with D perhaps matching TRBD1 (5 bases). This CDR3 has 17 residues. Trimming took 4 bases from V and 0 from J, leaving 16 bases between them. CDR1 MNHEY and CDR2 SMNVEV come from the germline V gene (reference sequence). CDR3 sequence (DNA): TGTGCCAGCAGTTCCCCAAGGGGAAAGTTCTCCTACAATGAGCAGTTCTTC. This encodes CASSSPRGKFSYNEQFF.

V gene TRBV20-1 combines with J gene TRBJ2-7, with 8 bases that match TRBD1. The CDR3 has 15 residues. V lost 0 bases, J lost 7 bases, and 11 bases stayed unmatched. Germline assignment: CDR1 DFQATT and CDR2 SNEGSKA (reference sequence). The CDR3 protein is CSARDKGQGSREQYF. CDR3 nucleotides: TGCAGTGCTAGAGATAAAGGACAGGGATCTCGGGAGCAGTACTTC.

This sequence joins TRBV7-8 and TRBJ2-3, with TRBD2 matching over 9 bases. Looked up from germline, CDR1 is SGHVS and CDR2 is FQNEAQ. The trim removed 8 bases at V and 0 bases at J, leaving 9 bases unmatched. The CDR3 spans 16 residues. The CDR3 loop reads CASLGAGGVSTDTQYF. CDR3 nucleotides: TGTGCCAGCCTCGGGGCGGGAGGGGTTAGCACAGATACGCAGTATTTT.